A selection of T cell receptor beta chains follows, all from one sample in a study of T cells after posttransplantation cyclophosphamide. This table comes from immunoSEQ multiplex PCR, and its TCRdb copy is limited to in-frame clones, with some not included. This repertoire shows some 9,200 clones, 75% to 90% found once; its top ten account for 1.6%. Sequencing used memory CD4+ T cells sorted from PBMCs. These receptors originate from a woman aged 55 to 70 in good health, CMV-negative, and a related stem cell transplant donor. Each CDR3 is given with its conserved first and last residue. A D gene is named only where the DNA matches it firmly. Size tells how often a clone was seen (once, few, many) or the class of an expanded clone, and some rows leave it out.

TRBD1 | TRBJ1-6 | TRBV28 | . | TGTGCCAGCACCGGGACAGGGGGGACTTCACCCCTCCACTTT | CASTGTGGTSPLHF
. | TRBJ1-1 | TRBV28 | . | TGTGCCAGCGCAGGGGTCACTGAAGCTTTCTTT | CASAGVTEAFF
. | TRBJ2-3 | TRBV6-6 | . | TGTGCCAGCAGCCACAGCCCAGATACGCAGTATTTT | CASSHSPDTQYF
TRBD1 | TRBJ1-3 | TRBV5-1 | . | TGCGCCAGCAGCGCGGGACAGGCGTTCTCTGGAAACACCATATATTTT | CASSAGQAFSGNTIYF
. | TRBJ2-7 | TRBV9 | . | TGTGCCAGCAGCGTAGGAATCCAGGGCAACGGGTACGAGCAGTACTTC | CASSVGIQGNGYEQYF
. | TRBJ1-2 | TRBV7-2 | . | TGTGCCAGCAGCTTATACAGGGAGGGCGGCTACACCTTC | CASSLYREGGYTF
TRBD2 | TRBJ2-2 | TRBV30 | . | TGTGCCTGCCGGACTAGATCCGGGGAGCTGTTTTTT | CACRTRSGELFF
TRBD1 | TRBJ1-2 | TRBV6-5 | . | TGTGCCAGCCGGGACAGGGGGCCCGGCTACACCTTC | CASRDRGPGYTF
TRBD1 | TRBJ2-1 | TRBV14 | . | TGTGCCAGCAGCCAACGGACAGGGTCGCATGAGCAGTTCTTC | CASSQRTGSHEQFF
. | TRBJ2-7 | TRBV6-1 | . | TGTGCCAGCAGCGGCGGCCAGGGGAGCGAGCAGTACTTC | CASSGGQGSEQYF
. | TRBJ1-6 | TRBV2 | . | TGTGCCAGCAGTGTAGGAAGGAGCGGAGGCTCACCCCTCCACTTT | CASSVGRSGGSPLHF
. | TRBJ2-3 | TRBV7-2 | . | TGTGCCAGCAGCACATCCAGGGCTAGCACAGATACGCAGTATTTT | CASSTSRASTDTQYF
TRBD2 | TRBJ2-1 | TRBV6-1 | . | TGTGCCAGCAGTGTGGGCCGGGGGGTCAATGAGCAGTTCTTC | CASSVGRGVNEQFF
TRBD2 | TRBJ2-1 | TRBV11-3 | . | TGTGCCAGCAGTTTGGGAGGGTCCTACAATGAGCAGTTCTTC | CASSLGGSYNEQFF
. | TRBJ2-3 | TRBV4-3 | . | TGCGCCAGCAGCCAAGATTGGCGGGATACGCAGTATTTT | CASSQDWRDTQYF
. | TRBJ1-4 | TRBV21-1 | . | TGTGCCAGCAGCACGACAGGGGGAAAACTGTTTTTT | CASSTTGGKLFF
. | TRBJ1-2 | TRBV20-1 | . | TGCAGTGCTAACCCCAGCTATGGCTACACCTTC | CSANPSYGYTF
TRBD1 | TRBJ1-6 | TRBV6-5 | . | TGTGCCAGCGGGACAGGGAGGCCGCATTCACCCCTCCACTTT | CASGTGRPHSPLHF
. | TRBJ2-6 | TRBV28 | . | TGTGCCAGCAGTGTCGAGGGTGAATTAGATGTGGCCAACGTCCTGACTTTC | CASSVEGELDVANVLTF
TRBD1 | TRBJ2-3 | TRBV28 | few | TGTGCCAGCAGTTCTCAATCGGGACAGTCAGGGGGTGGGGCAGATACGCAGTATTTT | CASSSQSGQSGGGADTQYF
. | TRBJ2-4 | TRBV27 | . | TGTGCCAGCAGTAAGGGTTGGACAGAAAACATTCAGTACTTC | CASSKGWTENIQYF
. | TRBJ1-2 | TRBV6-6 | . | TGTGCCAGCAGGTCCCAGAAAACCTATGGCTACACCTTC | CASRSQKTYGYTF
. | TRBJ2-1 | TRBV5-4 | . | TGTGCCAGCAGCCCATTCGGGAATGAGCAGTTCTTC | CASSPFGNEQFF
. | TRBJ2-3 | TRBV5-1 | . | TGCGCCAGCAGTTCGGTGGTGAGGGATGCGCAGTATTTT | CASSSVVRDAQYF
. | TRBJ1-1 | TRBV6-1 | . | TGTGCCAGCAGTGCGGTGGAGGGGAACACTGAAGCTTTCTTT | CASSAVEGNTEAFF
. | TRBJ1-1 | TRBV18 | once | TGTGCCAGCTCACCCCTGAACAGGGACGCTTTCTTT | CASSPLNRDAFF
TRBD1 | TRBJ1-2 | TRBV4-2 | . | TGTGCCAGCAGCCAAGATATCTGGGGGACAGGGGACGGCTACACCTTC | CASSQDIWGTGDGYTF
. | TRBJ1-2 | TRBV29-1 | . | TGCAGCGTTGCCCTCTCGACAGGCGGCTATGGCTACACCTTC | CSVALSTGGYGYTF
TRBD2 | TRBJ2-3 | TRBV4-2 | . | TGTGCCAGCAGCCAAGATCTTCTAGGGACTAGCGGCCTTTTT | CASSQDLLGTSGLF
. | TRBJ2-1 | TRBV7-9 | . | TGTGCCAGCAGCACTAGTGACAGGTCCAGCTCCTACAATGAGCAGTTCTTC | CASSTSDRSSSYNEQFF
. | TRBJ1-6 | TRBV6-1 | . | TGTGCCAGCAACCGGGGGGATACCTATAATTCACCCCTCCACTTT | CASNRGDTYNSPLHF
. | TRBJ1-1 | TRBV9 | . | TGTGCCAGCAGCGCAGGGATTGAAACTGAAGCTTTCTTT | CASSAGIETEAFF
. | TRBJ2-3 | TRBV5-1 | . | TGCGCCAGCAGGTTGGGAGTCAGGGCGATTGTAAGGGCAGATACGCAGTATTTT | CASRLGVRAIVRADTQYF
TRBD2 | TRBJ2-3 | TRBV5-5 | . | TGTGCCAGCAGCCCAGTAGCGGGAGGCACAGATACGCAGTATTTT | CASSPVAGGTDTQYF
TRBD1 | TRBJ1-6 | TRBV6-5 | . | TGTGCCAGCAGCCTATCCAGGGGGCCAGAATCCCCCCTCCACTTT | CASSLSRGPESPLHF
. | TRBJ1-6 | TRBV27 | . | TGTGCCAGCAGTTTCCGGGGGAATAATTCACCCCTCCACTTT | CASSFRGNNSPLHF
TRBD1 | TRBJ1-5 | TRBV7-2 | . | TGTGCCAGCAGCTTAGTCGGGACAGGCAATCAGCCCCAGCATTTT | CASSLVGTGNQPQHF
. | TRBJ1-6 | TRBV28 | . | TGTGCCCCCCCGGGAGGGCCACACCCTAATTCACCCCTCCACTTT | CAPPGGPHPNSPLHF